These 25 T cell receptor beta chains originate from one sample sequenced in a study of blood T cell repertoires in COVID-19 (dated by TCRdb to between 2020 and 2021). Library method: the immunoSEQ multiplex PCR assay. TCRdb took over this immuneACCESS table, retaining in-frame rearrangements with V and J assigned. Such tables are incomplete; in checked studies, under half of the missing clones stem from an unresolved V gene, and the remainder is unexplained. Counted in this sample were 150,000 to 200,000 clones; 70% to 80% of them appeared once. The ten largest clones add up to 5.5% to 7% of the sample. Sequenced: peripheral blood. The source of these receptors is a woman aged 40 to 50 with COVID-19, enrolled during active disease.

The J gene is TRBJ2-7, the V gene TRBV3-1 (or the pseudogene TRBV3-2), with 7 bases matching TRBD1. CDR3 size: 15 residues. Germline V gives CDR1 LGHDT, CDR2 YNNKEL (reference sequence). V gave up 1 base and J gave up 1 base; unmatched junction bases: 4. CDR3 coding DNA: TGTGCCAGCAGCCAAGCATGGGACAGTTCCTACGAGCAGTACTTC. It yields the protein CASSQAWDSSYEQYF.

This sequence joins TRBV2 and TRBJ2-6; TRBD1 matches 7 bases. CDR3 size: 16 residues. V shed 10 bases and J 1 base; nucleotides not matched to a gene: 10. In germline, CDR1 is SNHLY, CDR2 FYNNEI. The CDR3 sequence: CATRDRLFSGANVLTF. As DNA, the CDR3 is TGTGCCACCCGGGACAGACTATTTTCTGGGGCCAACGTCCTGACTTTC.

The J gene is TRBJ2-2, the V gene TRBV10-2; D is unclear. Between the trimmed V and J ends, which lost 6 bases and 6 bases, there was a span of 8 bases. Germline CDR1 and CDR2: WSHSY and SAAADI. The CDR3 is 12 residues long. The CDR3 protein is CASRLAPGELFF. In nucleotides, the CDR3 is TGCGCCAGCAGGTTAGCCCCCGGGGAGCTGTTTTTT.

This clone was seen a few times. This sequence joins TRBV27 and TRBJ2-2; tentative D call: TRBD1 (6 bases). The CDR3 is 17 amino acids. Trimming cost V 5 bases and J 6 bases, with 22 bases left between them. Per the germline V gene, CDR1 is MNHEY and CDR2 is SMNVEV (reference sequence). The CDR3 here is CASSILQGRVIPGELFF. For the CDR3, the DNA is TGTGCCAGCAGTATCTTACAGGGTAGGGTAATTCCCGGGGAGCTGTTTTTT.

The chain has TRBV5-4 and TRBJ1-1; no clear D. CDR1 is SGHNT and CDR2 is YYREEE in the germline V gene (reference sequence). V dropped 2 bases and J dropped 0 bases, with 8 bases sitting between them. There are 14 residues in the CDR3. The CDR3 here is CASSLQLLNTEAFF. The CDR3 nucleotides read TGTGCCAGCAGCTTACAGTTGTTGAACACTGAAGCTTTCTTT.

The chain combines TRBV5-1 with TRBJ1-1, with 8 bases aligning to TRBD1. This CDR3 has 14 amino acids. Germline V gene lookup returns CDR1 SGHRS and CDR2 YFSETQ. The V and J ends lost 4 bases and 5 bases, in that order; junction bases with no gene match: 7. The DNA for the CDR3 is TGCGCCAGCAGCCTCGGACAGGGAAGGACTGAAGCTTTCTTT. Its translation: CASSLGQGRTEAFF.

The chain is built from TRBV6-5 and TRBJ1-4; D is possibly TRBD1 (6 bases). This CDR3 is 13 amino acids long. In germline, CDR1 is MNHEY, CDR2 SVGAGI. The germline V and J ends were trimmed by 4 bases and 8 bases, with 11 bases remaining between them. The CDR3 loop is CASSFQGHEKLFF. CDR3 nucleotides: TGTGCCAGCAGTTTCCAGGGGCACGAAAAACTGTTTTTT.

The chain has TRBV3-1 (or the pseudogene TRBV3-2) and TRBJ1-1; possibly TRBD1 for D (6 bases). CDR3 length equals 17 residues. The germline CDR1 and CDR2 sequences are LGHDT and YNNKEL (reference sequence). V was clipped by 2 bases and J by 0 bases, with 16 bases between them. In nucleotides, the CDR3 is TGTGCCAGCAGCCAATGGACCAAGGGGGATATGAACACTGAAGCTTTCTTT. Residues: CASSQWTKGDMNTEAFF.

The chain recombines TRBV6-6 with TRBJ2-1, with 8 bases that match TRBD1. Germline CDR1 MNHNY, CDR2 SVGAGI (reference sequence). The CDR3 totals 18 residues. V was pared by 5 bases and J by 0 bases, with 12 bases of the junction left unmatched. The chain's CDR3 is CASSPKPGTGGSYNEQFF. CDR3 nucleotide sequence: TGTGCCAGCAGTCCGAAACCGGGCACAGGGGGCTCCTACAATGAGCAGTTCTTC.

The rearrangement links TRBV24-1 to TRBJ2-2; 16 bases fit TRBD2. The CDR3 extends over 18 amino acids. Germline CDR1 reads KGHDR; CDR2 reads SFDVKD. The V gene end was trimmed by 6 bases and the J gene end by 6 bases; junction bases not matched to a gene: 9. The CDR3, as DNA: TGTGCCACCAGTCCTTCGGGACTAGCGGGGGGGCTCGCCGGGGAGCTGTTTTTT. It encodes CATSPSGLAGGLAGELFF.

This sequence joins TRBV5-6 and TRBJ2-7, with TRBD1 as a possible D gene (6 bases). Germline V lookup: CDR1 SGHDT, CDR2 YYEEEE. CDR3 length: 13 residues. V lost 0 bases, J lost 9 bases, and 13 bases lay in between. The chain's CDR3 is CASSLEYDRPQYF. As DNA, the CDR3 is TGTGCCAGCAGCTTGGAGTACGACAGGCCGCAGTACTTC.

This clone was detected only a few times. This same CDR3 is encoded by further DNA sequences in the sample. V usage is TRBV11-3 and J usage is TRBJ2-1; possible D gene TRBD2, 6 bases. CDR1 is SGHNT and CDR2 is YENEEA in the germline V gene. The CDR3 totals 16 residues. The V gene lost 4 bases and the J gene lost 1 base, with 14 bases spanning the gap. The CDR3 DNA is TGTGCCAGCAGCTCCCGGGATAGCGGTTCCTACAATGAGCAGTTCTTC. Translating it yields CASSSRDSGSYNEQFF. Full variable domain (rest looked up from reference TRBV11-3 and TRBJ2-1): EAGVVQSPRYKIIEKKQPVAFWCNPISGHNTLYWYLQNLGQGPELLIRYENEEAVDDSQLPKDRFSAERLKGVDSTLKIQPAELGDSAVYLCASSSRDSGSYNEQFFGPGTRLTVL.

The DNA for the CDR3 is TGTGCCAGCAGCTTACGCAGGCAGGGGCACAATGAGCAGTTCTTC. It encodes CASSLRRQGHNEQFF. This chain joins TRBV11-3 and TRBJ2-1; D may be TRBD1 (6 bases). V gave up 2 bases and J gave up 5 bases, with 13 bases separating them. The germline V gene has CDR1 SGHNT and CDR2 YENEEA. The CDR3 spans 15 residues.

The chain couples TRBV12-2 to TRBJ2-3; TRBD1 was called by the table and not checked on the DNA. TRBV12-2 is listed as a pseudogene. The CDR3 totals 18 residues. The CDR3 DNA sequence: TGTGCAAGTCGCTTAGTTTCGGGACACAAGTCTAGCACAGATACGCAGTATTTT. It encodes CASRLVSGHKSSTDTQYF.

V usage is TRBV19 and J usage is TRBJ2-5; D remains unclear. Germline V gene data show CDR1 as LNHDA and CDR2 as SQIVND (reference sequence). This CDR3 is built from 12 residues. The V end was cut by 7 bases, the J end by 4 bases, with 10 bases between. Here the CDR3 DNA reads TGTGCCAGTAACCGGGTAGGAGAGACCCAGTACTTC. It is translated as CASNRVGETQYF. Supplemented by reference TRBV19 and TRBJ2-5, the full variable domain reads DGGITQSPKYLFRKEGQNVTLSCEQNLNHDAMYWYRQDPGQGLRLIYYSQIVNDFQKGDIAEGYSVSREKKESFPLTVTSAQKNPTAFYLCASNRVGETQYFGPGTRLLVL.

The CDR3 sequence: CAWRLGDEQFF. DNA for the CDR3: TGTGCCTGGCGACTTGGAGATGAGCAGTTCTTC. The chain is built from TRBV30 and TRBJ2-1, with unresolved D. Trimming stripped 5 bases from V and 8 bases from J, with 10 bases between. Germline lookup yields CDR1 GTSNPN and CDR2 SVGIG (reference sequence). This CDR3 contains 11 residues. Complete variable domain (other parts from reference TRBV30 and TRBJ2-1): SQTIHQWPATLVQPVGSPLSLECTVEGTSNPNLYWYRQAAGRGLQLLFYSVGIGQISSEVPQNLSASRPQDRQFILSSKKLLLSDSGFYLCAWRLGDEQFFGPGTRLTVL.

This clone showed up many times. Additional DNA sequences in this sample encode the identical CDR3. This chain joins TRBV9 and TRBJ1-1; tentative D call: TRBD1 (5 bases). V was pared by 4 bases and J by 5 bases, with 12 bases between. This CDR3 has 13 residues. Germline CDR1 is SGDLS and CDR2 is YYNGEE. This CDR3 reads CASSRGDGTEAFF. CDR3 in DNA: TGTGCCAGCAGCCGGGGGGATGGTACTGAAGCTTTCTTT.

CDR3 sequence (DNA): TGTGCCAGCAGCCGTGGCCTTTTAGGACAGAATAACTATGGCTACACCTTC. This encodes CASSRGLLGQNNYGYTF. The V gene is TRBV7-9, the J gene TRBJ1-2; D might be TRBD1 (6 bases). The V gene lost 5 bases and the J gene lost 1 base, with 20 bases spanning the gap. CDR1 and CDR2 from the germline V gene are SEHNR and FQNEAQ (reference sequence). This CDR3 spans 17 amino acids. Based on the CDR3 plus reference TRBV7-9 and TRBJ1-2, the full variable domain is DTGVSQNPRHKITKRGQNVTFRCDPISEHNRLYWYRQTLGQGPEFLTYFQNEAQLEKSRLLSDRFSAERPKGSFSTLEIQRTEQGDSAMYLCASSRGLLGQNNYGYTFGSGTRLTVV.

CDR3 region: CASMQWPGQPQHF. In DNA, the CDR3 is TGTGCCAGCATGCAGTGGCCGGGTCAGCCCCAGCATTTT. The chain couples TRBV27 to TRBJ1-5; D is unclear. The germline V and J ends were trimmed by 7 bases and 6 bases, with 13 bases remaining between them. Germline V lookup: CDR1 MNHEY, CDR2 SMNVEV (reference sequence). This CDR3 comprises 13 residues.

This clone was detected once. The chain is built from TRBV11-2 and TRBJ2-2; 9 positions match TRBD2. This CDR3 has 16 amino acids. After removal of 5 bases from V and 6 bases from J, the junction contained 10 bases not matched to a gene. The germline V gene has CDR1 SGHAT and CDR2 FQNNGV. CDR3 in amino acids: CASSPSGIGDPGELFF. The CDR3 DNA follows: TGTGCCAGCAGCCCTAGCGGGATAGGTGATCCCGGGGAGCTGTTTTTT.

On this clone: At the DNA level, this CDR3 is encoded by other sequences in the same sample as well. The chain is built from TRBV20-1 and TRBJ2-7; no reliable D call. This CDR3 is 10 amino acids long. The germline V and J ends were trimmed by 0 bases and 6 bases, with 3 bases remaining between them. Germline V gives CDR1 DFQATT, CDR2 SNEGSKA (reference sequence). CDR3 in amino acids: CSARDREQYF. DNA for the CDR3: TGCAGTGCTAGAGACCGCGAGCAGTACTTC.

The V and J genes are TRBV21-1 and TRBJ2-5; TRBD1 is the table's D call, not checked against the DNA. TRBV21-1 is a pseudogene segment. This CDR3 has 17 amino acids. The CDR3 DNA reads as TGTGCCAGCAGCGGGAGGGCGGGACAGGGTGAGAGAGAGACCCAGTACTTC. Translated: CASSGRAGQGERETQYF.

The genes are TRBV7-8 and TRBJ1-5, with D possibly matching TRBD1 (6 bases). The CDR3 runs 15 residues. Between the trimmed V and J ends, which lost 6 bases and 10 bases, there was a span of 22 bases. The germline CDR1 and CDR2 sequences are SGHVS and FQNEAQ. For the CDR3, the DNA is TGTGCCAGCAGTTATGAAGACAGGCATGGGCCCCCCCAGCATTTT. Encoded protein: CASSYEDRHGPPQHF.

This clone was detected a few times. This chain connects TRBV12-3 or TRBV12-4 to TRBJ1-1; unclear D gene. V was pared by 6 bases and J by 6 bases, with 11 bases between. The CDR3 totals 12 residues. In DNA form, the CDR3 reads TGTGCCAGCAGCCCAGATGCTCCTGAAGCTTTCTTT. This codes for CASSPDAPEAFF.

V usage is TRBV5-1 and J usage is TRBJ2-5; 16 nucleotides line up with TRBD2. V shed 3 bases, J shed 5 bases, and the junction held 4 bases outside the gene matches. The CDR3 has 16 residues. Germline CDR1 is SGHRS and CDR2 is YFSETQ. CDR3 DNA sequence: TGCGCCAGCAGCTCGGGACTAGCGGGGGGGCTGGAGACCCAGTACTTC. It translates to CASSSGLAGGLETQYF.